Each of the 30 T cell receptor beta chains below was sequenced from the same sample in a study of cytomegalovirus exposure and HLA in healthy donors. The protocol was immunoSEQ multiplex PCR, while the TCRdb copy is restricted to in-frame clones and leaves out a portion. This repertoire shows roughly 250,000 clones, 70% to 90% found once; its top ten account for around 1.2%. Sequencing was performed on PBMCs. Every receptor here comes from a young woman in good health and CMV-seropositive.

The rearrangement links TRBV18 to TRBJ2-1; D is perhaps TRBD2 (5 bases). The CDR3 is 15 residues long. The germline V gene has CDR1 KGHSH and CDR2 LQKENI. V was pared by 1 base and J by 8 bases, with 15 bases between. The CDR3 DNA follows: TGTGCCAGCTCACCACGATCGGGATCCCTCGATGAGCAGTTCTTC. This encodes CASSPRSGSLDEQFF.

V gene TRBV6-6 combines with J gene TRBJ2-5, with TRBD1 matching over 9 bases. Germline CDR1 MNHNY, CDR2 SVGAGI (reference sequence). This CDR3 contains 16 residues. V lost 4 bases and J lost 4; bases outside the gene matches: 10. The CDR3 bases are TGTGCCAGCAGTTCTTCCGGGACAGGGAGTCGAGAGACCCAGTACTTC. Residues: CASSSSGTGSRETQYF.

This sequence joins TRBV7-2 and TRBJ1-1; D unclear. Germline values: CDR1 SGHTA, CDR2 FQGNSA. V was pared by 3 bases and J by 2 bases, with 16 bases between. This CDR3 has 16 amino acids. CDR3 bases: TGTGCCAGCAGCTTGGCTACGGGGTCCCAAAACACTGAAGCTTTCTTT. Translating gives CASSLATGSQNTEAFF.

This rearrangement joins TRBV5-1 to TRBJ2-3, with a possible D match to TRBD2 (5 bases). This CDR3 contains 15 residues. Looked up from germline, CDR1 is SGHRS and CDR2 is YFSETQ. The V gene lost 4 bases and the J gene lost 5 bases, with 17 bases spanning the gap. CDR3 amino acids: CASSHSEGVEDTQYF. The CDR3 DNA is TGCGCCAGCAGCCACAGTGAGGGAGTTGAAGATACGCAGTATTTT.

This sequence joins TRBV6-1 and TRBJ1-2; perhaps TRBD1 as D (6 bases). The CDR3 extends over 15 amino acids. The germline V and J ends were trimmed by 7 bases and 0 bases, with 15 bases remaining between them. The V gene's germline CDR1 is MNHNS and CDR2 SASEGT. The CDR3 DNA sequence: TGTGCCAGCACCTACCTAGGGACATCTAACTATGGCTACACCTTC. This gives the protein CASTYLGTSNYGYTF.

The rearrangement uses TRBV28 and TRBJ2-3; D may be TRBD2 (6 bases). Trimming left V 9 bases short and J 5 bases short, with 18 bases between. The CDR3 length is 14 residues. Germline V lookup: CDR1 MDHEN, CDR2 SYDVKM. The CDR3 DNA follows: TGTGCCAGTGGATTGGAAAGGCGGGGAGATACGCAGTATTTT. Protein product: CASGLERRGDTQYF.

The chain joins TRBV27 to TRBJ2-7, with TRBD1 matching over 8 bases. J lost 4 bases, V lost 7 bases, and 12 bases had no gene match. This CDR3 spans 15 amino acids. Germline CDR1 is MNHEY and CDR2 is SMNVEV (reference sequence). The CDR3 spells CASKYVGTGPYEQYF. The CDR3 DNA sequence: TGTGCCAGCAAATACGTAGGGACAGGCCCATACGAGCAGTACTTC.

This chain uses TRBV6-5 with TRBJ2-2; TRBD2 might be the D (6 bases). Between the trimmed V and J ends, which lost 2 bases and 9 bases, there was a span of 19 bases. Germline CDR1 is MNHEY and CDR2 is SVGAGI. The CDR3 covers 16 residues. In DNA, the CDR3 is TGTGCCAGCAGTTACGGGCGGGAAAACCTAGTTTGGGAGCTGTTTTTT. Amino acids: CASSYGRENLVWELFF.

The chain carries TRBV6-6 and TRBJ1-1; 8 positions agree with TRBD1. There are 15 residues in the CDR3. The germline CDR1 and CDR2 sequences are MNHNY and SVGAGI (reference sequence). After removal of 0 bases from V and 4 bases from J, the junction contained 4 bases not matched to a gene. CDR3 sequence: CASSYSTGAVTEAFF. The CDR3 bases are TGTGCCAGCAGTTACTCGACAGGGGCGGTCACTGAAGCTTTCTTT.

The gene calls are TRBV11-2 and TRBJ2-7; 7 positions match TRBD1. Trimming removed 1 base from V and 6 bases from J; junction bases left unmatched: 18. Per germline, CDR1 SGHAT and CDR2 FQNNGV. This CDR3 contains 18 residues. This chain's CDR3 is CASSLGLGTGRNRGEQYF. As DNA, the CDR3 is TGTGCCAGCAGCTTAGGATTAGGCACGGGCCGCAACAGGGGCGAGCAGTACTTC.

This clone was observed once. The V call is TRBV5-1, the J call TRBJ2-3, with 7 bases that match TRBD2. CDR3 size: 16 residues. Germline V gene lookup returns CDR1 SGHRS and CDR2 YFSETQ. The ends lost 0 bases at V and 1 base at J; junction bases unmatched: 5. The CDR3 nucleotides read TGCGCCAGCAGCTTGGTGGCTAGCGGCGGCACAGATACGCAGTATTTT. Amino acid sequence: CASSLVASGGTDTQYF.

The CDR3 sequence: CSVERSERLNTEAFF. DNA for the CDR3: TGCAGCGTTGAGCGAAGTGAACGTCTGAACACTGAAGCTTTCTTT. The gene calls are TRBV29-1 and TRBJ1-1, with no clear D. CDR3 length: 15 residues. Trimming took off 3 bases at V and 0 bases at J, with 14 bases between the two ends. Germline CDR1 SQVTM, CDR2 ANQGSEA.

This sequence joins TRBV19 and TRBJ2-7; D unclear. This CDR3 is built from 14 residues. The ends were cut back, 1 base at V and 0 bases at J, with 7 bases in the middle. Germline values: CDR1 LNHDA, CDR2 SQIVND (reference sequence). The CDR3 DNA is TGTGCCAGTAGTATAGTCGTAAACTCCTACGAGCAGTACTTC. Amino acids: CASSIVVNSYEQYF.

This chain connects TRBV27 to TRBJ2-7; TRBD2 agrees at 10 bases. V gave up 6 bases and J gave up 1 base; unmatched junction bases: 0. CDR1 is MNHEY, CDR2 SMNVEV, per germline (reference sequence). The CDR3 length is 13 residues. Here the CDR3 DNA reads TGTGCCAGCAGACTAGCGGGATCCTACGAGCAGTACTTC. It encodes CASRLAGSYEQYF.

This clone turned up a few times. The rearrangement links TRBV6-6 to TRBJ1-4; 11 bases map to TRBD1. Germline-derived CDR1 and CDR2 are MNHNY and SVGAGI (reference sequence). Trimming cost V 5 bases and J 7 bases; bases outside gene matches: 3. The CDR3 covers 14 residues. CDR3 sequence (DNA): TGTGCCAGCAGTCTCGGGACAGGGGGTGAAAAACTGTTTTTT. The encoded protein is CASSLGTGGEKLFF.

The chain couples TRBV5-1 to TRBJ2-7, with D maybe TRBD1 (5 bases). From germline, CDR1 is SGHRS and CDR2 YFSETQ. The CDR3 length is 14 residues. With 2 bases removed from V and 0 bases from J, the gap between germline ends came to 9 bases. The CDR3 here is CASSLGGASYEQYF. For the CDR3, the DNA is TGCGCCAGCAGCTTAGGTGGGGCCTCCTACGAGCAGTACTTC.

This clone was detected a few times. CDR3 sequence (DNA): TGTGCCAGCCGGACAGGGGGCACAGATACGCAGTATTTT. This sequence encodes CASRTGGTDTQYF. The V and J genes are TRBV5-4 and TRBJ2-3, with 9 bases fitting TRBD1. This CDR3 region has 13 residues. CDR1 and CDR2 from the germline V gene are SGHNT and YYREEE (reference sequence). The ends lost 7 bases at V and 1 base at J; junction bases unmatched: 1.

This chain uses TRBV5-6 with TRBJ1-1; D remains ambiguous. Trimming removed 0 bases at V and 0 bases at J, with 9 bases between. CDR3 size: 15 residues. CDR1 and CDR2 (germline): SGHDT, YYEEEE. The CDR3 sequence is CASSLAVQMNTEAFF. The CDR3, as DNA: TGTGCCAGCAGCTTGGCCGTACAGATGAACACTGAAGCTTTCTTT.

The chain carries TRBV18 and TRBJ2-1; 7 bases align to TRBD2. CDR3 length: 17 residues. Germline V gives CDR1 KGHSH, CDR2 LQKENI. V trimming: 0 bases; J trimming: 4 bases; junction bases outside the gene matches: 9. CDR3 coding DNA: TGTGCCAGCTCACCACCGGTCCTAGCGGAGCCGTACAATGAGCAGTTCTTC. It is translated as CASSPPVLAEPYNEQFF.

The chain uses TRBV11-2 and TRBJ1-5; TRBD1 aligns across 7 bases. CDR1 SGHAT and CDR2 FQNNGV come from the germline V gene. This CDR3 comprises 14 residues. The trim removed 4 bases at V and 4 bases at J, leaving 4 bases unmatched. CDR3 coding DNA: TGTGCCAGCAGCTCCTCGACAGGGAATCAGCCCCAGCATTTT. As protein: CASSSSTGNQPQHF. The full variable domain, rest sourced from reference TRBV11-2 and TRBJ1-5, is EAGVAQSPRYKIIEKRQSVAFWCNPISGHATLYWYQQILGQGPKLLIQFQNNGVVDDSQLPKDRFSAERLKGVDSTLKIQPAKLEDSAVYLCASSSSTGNQPQHFGDGTRLSIL.

This chain joins TRBV13 and TRBJ2-2, with D possibly being TRBD1 (5 bases). V lost 0 bases and J lost 1, with 15 bases in between. CDR1 and CDR2 from the germline V gene are PRHDT and FYEKMQ (reference sequence). CDR3 size: 18 residues. The CDR3 is CASSLGLAQGLNTGELFF. CDR3 sequence (DNA): TGTGCCAGCAGCTTAGGCCTGGCTCAGGGATTGAACACCGGGGAGCTGTTTTTT.

In this sample, this clone turned up once. The V gene is TRBV5-4, the J gene TRBJ2-3; D gene uncertain. Germline V gene data show CDR1 as SGHNT and CDR2 as YYREEE (reference sequence). This CDR3 region has 14 residues. V was pared by 0 bases and J by 4 bases, with 9 bases between. CDR3 in amino acids: CASSLAKSADTQYF. In DNA form, the CDR3 reads TGTGCCAGCAGCTTGGCGAAATCAGCAGATACGCAGTATTTT.

This rearrangement joins TRBV10-3 to TRBJ2-7, with 7 bases identical to TRBD1. Germline V gene lookup returns CDR1 ENHRY and CDR2 SYGVKD. The CDR3 has 14 amino acids. V lost 10 bases to trimming and J lost 0 bases; unmatched junction nucleotides: 9. The chain's CDR3 is CATARQGSSYEQYF. The CDR3 coding sequence is TGTGCCACGGCGAGACAGGGATCCTCCTACGAGCAGTACTTC.

The rearrangement links TRBV28 to TRBJ2-3; weak D call: TRBD1 (5 bases). The CDR3 loop spans 13 amino acids. From germline, CDR1 is MDHEN and CDR2 SYDVKM. Trimming stripped 5 bases from V and 1 base from J, with 7 bases between. The CDR3 DNA sequence: TGTGCCAGCAGTAGGGGCGGCACAGATACGCAGTATTTT. This codes for CASSRGGTDTQYF.

V gene TRBV5-1 combines with J gene TRBJ2-3, with TRBD2 identical over 7 bases. CDR3 size: 14 residues. With 0 bases clipped from V and 4 bases from J, the junction kept 2 bases outside the gene matches. The germline V gene encodes CDR1 SGHRS and CDR2 YFSETQ. The DNA of the CDR3 is TGCGCCAGCAGCTTGGTGGCGGGAGCAGATACGCAGTATTTT. Translated, it gives CASSLVAGADTQYF.

This chain uses TRBV13 with TRBJ2-7; the match to TRBD1 covers 7 bases. V lost 2 bases to trimming and J lost 5 bases; unmatched junction nucleotides: 3. Germline V gene data show CDR1 as PRHDT and CDR2 as FYEKMQ (reference sequence). This CDR3 is 13 amino acids long. This chain's CDR3 is CASSLQGVHEQYF. The CDR3 nucleotides read TGTGCCAGCAGCTTACAGGGGGTGCACGAGCAGTACTTC.

The chain carries TRBV2 and TRBJ2-1; a possible D gene is TRBD2 (6 bases). The length of the CDR3 is 14 residues. CDR1 is SNHLY and CDR2 is FYNNEI in the germline V gene. V was shortened by 7 bases and J by 7 bases, with 17 bases between the two germline ends. CDR3 sequence: CASNLAREINEQFF. DNA of the CDR3: TGTGCCAGCAACCTAGCCCGGGAGATAAATGAGCAGTTCTTC.

This clone showed up just a few times. V gene TRBV6-1 combines with J gene TRBJ1-2; D not certain. The ends were cut back, 4 bases at V and 5 bases at J, with 5 bases in the middle. The CDR3 consists of 11 residues. Germline CDR1 MNHNS, CDR2 SASEGT. CDR3: CASSGGYGYTF. CDR3 sequence (DNA): TGTGCCAGCAGTGGAGGGTATGGCTACACCTTC.

J is TRBJ1-1 and V is TRBV7-7; tentatively, D is TRBD1 (5 bases). Between the trimmed V and J ends, which lost 5 bases and 1 base, there was a span of 8 bases. Germline V CDR1 and CDR2: SSHAT, FNYEAQ (reference sequence). This CDR3 contains 13 residues. CDR3 loop: CASSMDKNTEAFF. Written as DNA, the CDR3 is TGTGCCAGCAGCATGGACAAGAACACTGAAGCTTTCTTT.

For this clone: The sample holds other DNA sequences that translate to the same CDR3. The rearrangement uses TRBV9 and TRBJ1-1; TRBD1 might be the D (6 bases). The CDR3 totals 13 residues. V shed 0 bases and J shed 5 bases, with 8 bases lying between them. Germline values: CDR1 SGDLS, CDR2 YYNGEE. The CDR3 here is CASSVGQGTEAFF. Written as DNA, the CDR3 is TGTGCCAGCAGCGTAGGGCAGGGGACTGAAGCTTTCTTT.